What follows are 12 T cell receptor beta chains derived from one specimen sequenced in a study of CD8+ T cells in alopecia areata. As the sequencing template, cDNA was produced by extracting RNA and reverse transcribing it. TCRdb keeps only in-frame clones here, not all; method: immunoSEQ multiplex PCR. The sample holds around 270,000 clones; roughly 60% are singletons and the top ten take approximately 2%. Treatment reported: oral pan-JAK inhibitor, 5-10 mg twice daily. The sample was CD4+ T cells sorted from blood, taken at week 24, from a patient treated with tofacitinib. The origin of the receptors is a human donor with alopecia areata.

The chain joins TRBV10-3 to TRBJ1-5; 12 nucleotides line up with TRBD1. This CDR3 has 19 residues. The V gene end was trimmed by 4 bases and the J gene end by 2 bases; junction bases not matched to a gene: 12. Germline V gene lookup returns CDR1 ENHRY and CDR2 SYGVKD. The CDR3 DNA reads as TGTGCCATCAGTGCTGGGACAGGGGGCCCACGCGGAGGCAATCAGCCCCAGCATTTT. It encodes CAISAGTGGPRGGNQPQHF.

The rearrangement uses TRBV28 and TRBJ2-1; unclear D gene. Germline-derived CDR1 and CDR2 are MDHEN and SYDVKM. The CDR3 is 15 residues long. With 7 bases removed from V and 5 bases from J, the gap between germline ends came to 18 bases. The CDR3 protein is CASIPNKAGHNEQFF. The CDR3, as DNA: TGTGCCAGCATTCCAAATAAGGCTGGCCACAATGAGCAGTTCTTC.

The chain recombines TRBV15 with TRBJ1-2; 8 bases agree with TRBD1. CDR1 LNHNV and CDR2 YYDKDF come from the germline V gene (reference sequence). This CDR3 has 15 residues. The ends lost 5 bases at V and 6 bases at J; junction bases unmatched: 11. The CDR3 DNA sequence: TGTGCCACCAGCGTTCCCACAGGGGGTTTTAATGGCTACACCTTC. It codes for CATSVPTGGFNGYTF.

This chain joins TRBV2 and TRBJ2-7; 8 bases are shared with TRBD1. Germline assignment: CDR1 SNHLY and CDR2 FYNNEI. This CDR3 contains 13 residues. With V trimmed by 6 bases and J by 5 bases, 6 bases remained unmatched. CDR3 DNA sequence: TGTGCCAGCAGACAGGGGGTCTACGACGAGCAGTACTTC. Translating gives CASRQGVYDEQYF.

To note about this clone: The same CDR3 can be traced to other DNA sequences in this sample. The chain is built from TRBV29-1 and TRBJ1-1; D unclear. CDR3 length: 13 residues. Trimming stripped 4 bases from V and 0 bases from J, with 9 bases between. The germline V gene encodes CDR1 SQVTM and CDR2 ANQGSEA. The CDR3 nucleotides are TGCAGCGTTGCCAGGAGGATGAACACTGAAGCTTTCTTT. Protein: CSVARRMNTEAFF. Supplemented by reference TRBV29-1 and TRBJ1-1, the full variable domain reads SAVISQKPSRDICQRGTSLTIQCQVDSQVTMMFWYRQQPGQSLTLIATANQGSEATYESGFVIDKFPISRPNLTFSTLTVSNMSPEDSSIYLCSVARRMNTEAFFGQGTRLTVV.

The V call is TRBV7-9, the J call TRBJ2-1; 8 bases are shared with TRBD2. CDR1 and CDR2 from the germline V gene are SEHNR and FQNEAQ (reference sequence). The CDR3 contains 16 residues. V lost 1 base and J lost 8; bases outside the gene matches: 10. CDR3 residues: CASSLVRTSGRHEQFF. The CDR3 bases are TGTGCCAGCAGCTTAGTTCGCACTAGCGGACGGCATGAGCAGTTCTTC.

V usage is TRBV10-3 and J usage is TRBJ2-3; D possibly corresponds to TRBD2 (6 bases). The CDR3 runs 16 residues. Germline values: CDR1 ENHRY, CDR2 SYGVKD. V lost 3 bases, J lost 2 bases, and 15 bases lay in between. CDR3 amino acids: CAISDGTWSPTDTQYF. The DNA for the CDR3 is TGTGCCATCAGTGATGGGACTTGGAGCCCCACAGATACGCAGTATTTT.

The CDR3 sequence is CALGLNTEAFF. Written as DNA, the CDR3 is TGTGCCTTGGGTCTGAACACTGAAGCTTTCTTT. The chain uses TRBV30 and TRBJ1-1; D gene uncertain. CDR3 length: 11 amino acids. Germline V gene data show CDR1 as GTSNPN and CDR2 as SVGIG (reference sequence). The V end was cut by 7 bases, the J end by 0 bases, with 6 bases between. The full variable domain, rest sourced from reference TRBV30 and TRBJ1-1, is SQTIHQWPATLVQPVGSPLSLECTVEGTSNPNLYWYRQAAGRGLQLLFYSVGIGQISSEVPQNLSASRPQDRQFILSSKKLLLSDSGFYLCALGLNTEAFFGQGTRLTVV.

There are a few counts of this clone. V usage is TRBV28 and J usage is TRBJ2-7; 12 bases match TRBD2. This CDR3 contains 13 residues. Germline CDR1 MDHEN, CDR2 SYDVKM. The junction had 4 bases not matched to a gene; V was cut back by 7 bases and J by 6 bases. The CDR3 DNA is TGTGCCAGCACTGGACTAGCGGGGATCGAGCAGTACTTC. This translates into CASTGLAGIEQYF. Complete variable domain (other parts from reference TRBV28 and TRBJ2-7): DVKVTQSSRYLVKRTGEKVFLECVQDMDHENMFWYRQDPGLGLRLIYFSYDVKMKEKGDIPEGYSVSREKKERFSLILESASTNQTSMYLCASTGLAGIEQYFGPGTRLTVT.

The chain carries TRBV30 and TRBJ1-4, with D unclear. Between the trimmed V and J ends, which lost 3 bases and 8 bases, there was a span of 13 bases. CDR3 length equals 13 residues. The V gene's germline CDR1 is GTSNPN and CDR2 SVGIG (reference sequence). CDR3 nucleotides: TGTGCCTGGAGATCCAGGCGGGCCGAAAAACTGTTTTTT. Translating it yields CAWRSRRAEKLFF.

The gene calls are TRBV7-2 and TRBJ2-3; 11 bases agree with TRBD1. This CDR3 spans 15 amino acids. CDR1 is SGHTA, CDR2 FQGNSA, per germline. J gave up 4 bases and V 7 bases, and 7 bases lay outside the gene matches. CDR3 amino acids: CASTGTGGGPDTQYF. CDR3 DNA: TGTGCCAGCACCGGGACAGGGGGAGGCCCAGATACGCAGTATTTT.

Notes on this clone: This CDR3 is also generated by other DNA sequences in the sample. Here the CDR3 DNA reads TGTGCCAGTAGTATCGGCAGCCAAGAGACCCAGTACTTC. This encodes CASSIGSQETQYF. This chain connects TRBV19 to TRBJ2-5, with no clear D. Germline CDR1 and CDR2: LNHDA and SQIVND (reference sequence). Trimming removed 3 bases at V and 1 base at J, with 6 bases between. This CDR3 contains 13 residues.